Described below is a single T cell receptor (beta chain) sequence and its context. Losses at the gene ends were 4 bases for V and 5 bases for J; bases not matched to a gene: 5. From germline, CDR1 is MDHEN and CDR2 SYDVKM. This CDR3 has 13 residues. Using immunoSEQ multiplex PCR, the repertoire was profiled, and TCRdb retains in-frame clones only, with some absent. The sample carries some 58,000 clones, around 93% recorded once. These data originate in a study of OX40 agonist ivuxolimab in advanced cancers. Material: CD4+ or CD8+ T cells sorted from blood, obtained in a trial of the OX40 agonist ivuxolimab. This chain uses TRBV28 with TRBJ2-7; 7 bases align to TRBD1. This receptor was identified in an adult with an advanced solid tumor such as melanoma, head and neck, liver or kidney cancer. CDR3 DNA: TGTGCCAGCAGTTCCACAGGGGTGGACGAGCAGTACTTC. The encoded protein is CASSSTGVDEQYF.